What follows describes a single T cell receptor beta chain. These data belong to a study of blood T cell repertoires in COVID-19. Profiled with immunoSEQ multiplex PCR; TCRdb holds only in-frame clones, not every one. The sample consists of some 380,000 clones, over 65% of them appearing once. The J segment lost 5 bases and the V segment lost 0 bases, leaving 1 base of the junction unmatched. Germline loops: CDR1 SGHRS, CDR2 YFSETQ. This CDR3 has 14 amino acids. J is TRBJ1-5 and V is TRBV5-1, with 8 bases matching TRBD1. The sequenced sample consisted of peripheral blood. This sequence originates from a human donor with acute or convalescent COVID-19. The donor label of this sample is uncertain. DNA of the CDR3: TGCGCCAGCAGCTTGGCGACAGGGGATCAGCCCCAGCATTTT. Translated: CASSLATGDQPQHF.